Listed below are T cell receptor beta chains from one sample, sequenced in a study of vaccination and CD4 T cells after COVID-19. TCRdb independently ran MiXCR on the PCR reads; one entry per CDR3 protein. The sample holds about 30,000 distinct CDR3 sequences, about 35% seen once. The antigens of these receptors remain unknown. Sequenced material: CD4+ T cells from blood, cultured in vitro, taken about 7 months after SARS-CoV-2 vaccination. These receptors originate from a human donor who had recovered from COVID-19. CDR3s include the opening cysteine and the closing phenylalanine or tryptophan. Not all rows give a size; the values are once, few, many and, for expanded clones, a class.

V gene	clone size	CDR3 protein
TRBV19	few	CASSRGTSLYEQYF
TRBV7-9	.	CASSYQAAGELFF
TRBV24-1	.	CATSDPTGSDEQFF
TRBV7-6	.	CASSLNPGRGDYGYTF
TRBV6-5	few	CASSYSKWQGGQSQETQYF
TRBV7-6	once	CASKAGPGDSPLHF
TRBV6-1	.	CASRHREANTEAFF
TRBV20-1	medium-sized	CSASWFWRDRPTEQFF
TRBV5-5	.	CASSFASSYEQYF
TRBV6-1	few	CASSKRLAGETQYF
TRBV28	.	CASSSGTFYGYTF
TRBV6-1	few	CASSAGTSGPFTYNEQFF
TRBV12-3/TRBV12-4	.	CASSLRGRYSETQYF
TRBV19	.	CASSIARHGVAYEQYF
TRBV28	once	CASIRTGLASTQYF
TRBV4-1	.	CASSQDRTRGELFF
TRBV14	.	CASSPGYSGYGYTF
TRBV11-2	.	CASSLFMDGSTEAFF
TRBV24-1	.	CATSDLLPSSYNEQFF
TRBV6-1	few	CASTEGGLATEAFF
TRBV10-3	.	CAASRTIRETQYF
TRBV11-3	.	CASSSDREGETQYF
TRBV11-3	.	CASSFSDRGVNEQFF
TRBV2	.	CASSKKGLLAGETQYF
TRBV15	few	CATSRDRRTAYQETQYF
TRBV20-1	.	CSAPSRKETQYF
TRBV6-1	few	CASRRVGGTDTQYF
TRBV20-1	few	CSARRDPYEQYF
TRBV7-2	few	CASSLRSFDNEQFF
TRBV20-1	.	CSARPLDRLNTEAFF
TRBV5-1	.	CASSLSQGRYGYTF
TRBV25-1	.	CASSDQRGTAGANVLTF
TRBV6-2/TRBV6-3	.	CASSRASDGNIQYF
TRBV20-1	few	CSARGLAYNEQFF
TRBV10-1	few	CASRRHRSSGANVLTF
TRBV4-3	few	CASSQDRGSPFSPLHF
TRBV7-3	.	CASSLSTANEQFF
TRBV5-4	.	CASSLGQGEAFF
TRBV6-2/TRBV6-3	.	CASKRDSSGNTIYF
TRBV28	few	CASSFPPVRGTVDGQPQHF
TRBV7-9	medium-sized	CASSPSAVTEAFF
TRBV7-2	.	CASSSPDWIQYF
TRBV11-2	.	CASSLRENYNEQFF
TRBV5-4	.	CASSRTGDNSYEQYF
TRBV7-9	.	CASRPQGNTEAFF
TRBV6-2/TRBV6-3	few	CASSTPTSKIEQFF
TRBV6-1	.	CASGLDRSPYGYTF
TRBV6-2/TRBV6-3	.	CASSYSPGPLGGYTF
TRBV7-9	.	CASVGQGNTEAFF
TRBV29-1	.	CSASRTGGAEAFF
TRBV20-1	.	CSARAGAVDTEAFF